The 30 T cell receptor beta chains given below trace back to one sample, sequenced in a study of CXCR3-negative and CXCR3-positive naive CD8 T cells. Preparation of TRB cDNA libraries relied on 5' RACE carrying UMI labels. From its re-call of the 5' RACE reads, TCRdb lists each CDR3 protein once, without DNA. The sample features about 41,000 distinct CDR3 sequences, with around 2% in its top ten. Sequenced: naive CXCR3- CD8+ T cells from blood. Subset given: CD45RO-CCR7+CD27+CD95- naive CD8+ T cells lacking CXCR3 (TNR3-). These receptors originate from a human donor in good health. Some clones in this sample may be carry-over from other donors' samples.

Considering frequency, this clonotype is medium-sized. V gene TRBV7-7 combines with J gene TRBJ1-2; TCRdb lists TRBD1, though no DNA is available to test this call. CDR3 length: 15 residues. Germline CDR1 and CDR2: SSHAT and FNYEAQ (reference sequence). The chain's CDR3 is CASSVPGQGDYGYTF.

The chain links TRBV4-3 to TRBJ2-2; without DNA, the TCRdb call of TRBD2 cannot be checked. The CDR3 runs to 17 residues. The V gene's germline CDR1 is LGHNA and CDR2 YSLEER. CDR3 region: CASSQDGRGAFTGELFF.

CDR3 protein: CSAWAYGVGNQPQHF. The chain couples TRBV20-1 to TRBJ1-5; TCRdb reports TRBD1, a call that lacks DNA to check it against. The CDR3 runs 15 residues. Germline-derived CDR1 and CDR2 are DFQATT and SNEGSKA (reference sequence).

Here the CDR3 reads CSVTPEGPVNYGYTF. The chain uses TRBV29-1 and TRBJ1-2. The germline V gene encodes CDR1 SQVTM and CDR2 ANQGSEA. The CDR3 contains 15 residues.

The chain joins TRBV7-3 to TRBJ2-7; the D gene TCRdb calls, TRBD2, cannot be checked with no DNA. The CDR3 runs to 14 residues. Germline lookup yields CDR1 SGHTA and CDR2 FQGTGA. CDR3 amino acids: CASSPSVLSYEQYF.

The chain carries TRBV4-1 and TRBJ2-3; TCRdb returns TRBD1, unconfirmable since there is no DNA. The CDR3 length is 15 residues. Germline values: CDR1 MGHRA, CDR2 YSYEKL. The CDR3 is CASSYRAGDTDTQYF.

The chain uses TRBV9 and TRBJ2-7; no DNA is available, so the TRBD1 call from TCRdb remains unchecked. CDR1 is SGDLS, CDR2 YYNGEE, per germline. The CDR3 loop spans 13 amino acids. The CDR3: CASSPRTGYEQYF. Full variable domain (missing parts from reference TRBV9 and TRBJ2-7): DSGVTQTPKHLITATGQRVTLRCSPRSGDLSVYWYQQSLDQGLQFLIQYYNGEERAKGNILERFSAQQFPDLHSELNLSSLELGDSALYFCASSPRTGYEQYFGPGTRLTVT.

J is TRBJ1-1 and V is TRBV5-1. Germline V gene data show CDR1 as SGHRS and CDR2 as YFSETQ. The CDR3 totals 14 residues. Here the CDR3 reads CASSHWVGQTEAFF.

J is TRBJ1-6 and V is TRBV7-8; TCRdb proposes TRBD1, but this gene call is untestable without DNA. CDR1 SGHVS and CDR2 FQNEAQ come from the germline V gene. This CDR3 region has 17 residues. The CDR3 loop is CASSLRWGTENNSPLHF. The full variable domain, rest sourced from reference TRBV7-8 and TRBJ1-6, is GAGVSQSPRYKVAKRGQDVALRCDPISGHVSLFWYQQALGQGPEFLTYFQNEAQLDKSGLPSDRFFAERPEGSVSTLKIQRTQQEDSAVYLCASSLRWGTENNSPLHFGNGTRLTVT.

The chain joins TRBV12-5 to TRBJ2-1; the TRBD2 assignment by TCRdb is unverifiable without DNA. This CDR3 region has 15 residues. The germline V gene has CDR1 LGHNT and CDR2 FRNRAP. The CDR3 region is CASGPPDYRRYEQFF.

V is TRBV24-1 and J is TRBJ1-5; TCRdb selects TRBD1, and the lack of DNA leaves this call unchecked. Germline V gene lookup returns CDR1 KGHDR and CDR2 SFDVKD. The CDR3 runs to 15 residues. The chain's CDR3 is CATGDTRLGNQPQHF.

The V gene is TRBV14, the J gene TRBJ1-2; TCRdb proposes TRBD1, but this gene call is untestable without DNA. CDR1 and CDR2 (germline): SGHDN, FVKESK. This CDR3 has 16 amino acids. The CDR3 reads CASSQGPGSAIYGYTF.

The V and J genes are TRBV5-6 and TRBJ2-5; TCRdb's D call, TRBD2, is unchecked because there is no DNA. CDR3 length: 13 amino acids. Germline CDR1 and CDR2: SGHDT and YYEEEE. The CDR3 loop is CASSPRGGETQYF.

The chain combines TRBV7-9 with TRBJ2-7; TCRdb's D gene call, TRBD1, goes unchecked for lack of DNA. The CDR3 loop spans 14 amino acids. Per the germline V gene, CDR1 is SEHNR and CDR2 is FQNEAQ (reference sequence). CDR3 sequence: CASSRTGDTYEQYF.

The rearrangement uses TRBV4-3 and TRBJ1-2; the D call from TCRdb, TRBD1, cannot be confirmed without DNA. Germline V gene data show CDR1 as LGHNA and CDR2 as YSLEER. The CDR3 covers 15 residues. CDR3 region: CASSQDGSGGSGYTF.

This chain connects TRBV4-3 to TRBJ2-7. Germline-derived CDR1 and CDR2 are LGHNA and YSLEER. This CDR3 is built from 14 residues. This CDR3 reads CASSQDQGPYEQYF.

This chain connects TRBV5-4 to TRBJ2-1; TCRdb calls TRBD1, which cannot be checked without DNA. CDR1 and CDR2 from the germline V gene are SGHNT and YYREEE (reference sequence). The CDR3 is made up of 15 amino acids. The CDR3 reads CASSLDRGKYNEQFF. The variable domain in full, completed from reference TRBV5-4 and TRBJ2-1, reads ETGVTQSPTHLIKTRGQQVTLRCSSQSGHNTVSWYQQALGQGPQFIFQYYREEENGRGNFPPRFSGLQFPNYSSELNVNALELDDSALYLCASSLDRGKYNEQFFGPGTRLTVL.

The rearrangement uses TRBV12-3 or TRBV12-4 and TRBJ1-1; TCRdb proposes TRBD1, but this gene call is untestable without DNA. The CDR3 sequence is 15 residues long. CDR3 sequence: CASTTGGAYYTEAFF.

This chain uses TRBV20-1 with TRBJ2-1; TCRdb outputs TRBD2, but without DNA this stays unchecked. The germline V gene encodes CDR1 DFQATT and CDR2 SNEGSKA (reference sequence). The CDR3 extends over 17 amino acids. This CDR3 reads CSARDRTSGIPYNEQFF.

The chain has TRBV7-9 and TRBJ2-3; TCRdb selects TRBD1, and the lack of DNA leaves this call unchecked. CDR1 and CDR2 from the germline V gene are SEHNR and FQNEAQ (reference sequence). CDR3 length equals 13 residues. The CDR3 sequence: CASSFGGSDTQYF.

V and J are TRBV20-1 and TRBJ2-2; TCRdb's D call of TRBD2 is untestable without DNA. Germline V gene lookup returns CDR1 DFQATT and CDR2 SNEGSKA (reference sequence). This CDR3 comprises 15 residues. This CDR3 is CSARGERVYSGELFF.

V is TRBV12-3 or TRBV12-4 and J is TRBJ1-1. The CDR3 has 11 amino acids. The chain's CDR3 is CATRLETEAFF.

The CDR3: CASSHGQGDEQYF. The V gene is TRBV4-1, the J gene TRBJ2-7; TCRdb designates TRBD1, a call that cannot be tested without DNA. The CDR3 covers 13 residues. Germline V gene data show CDR1 as MGHRA and CDR2 as YSYEKL.

This rearrangement joins TRBV6-5 to TRBJ1-1; the D gene TCRdb calls, TRBD1, cannot be checked with no DNA. There are 14 residues in the CDR3. Germline V gene lookup returns CDR1 MNHEY and CDR2 SVGAGI. The chain's CDR3 is CASSYTGSHTEAFF.

The V and J genes are TRBV5-1 and TRBJ2-1; TCRdb picks TRBD2, but there is no DNA to check that call. CDR1 and CDR2 from the germline V gene are SGHRS and YFSETQ. There are 18 residues in the CDR3. The CDR3 reads CASSYGLAGGPSYNEQFF.

The chain combines TRBV7-9 with TRBJ2-2; TCRdb lists TRBD1, though no DNA is available to test this call. This CDR3 region has 16 residues. Germline loops: CDR1 SEHNR, CDR2 FQNEAQ (reference sequence). CDR3 residues: CASSPNDRVGNGELFF.

The chain joins TRBV6-6 to TRBJ2-7; TCRdb's assignment of TRBD2 cannot be checked, as there is no DNA. CDR3 size: 14 residues. From germline, CDR1 is MNHNY and CDR2 SVGAGI (reference sequence). CDR3 residues: CASSWRDGSYEQYF.

The J gene is TRBJ2-1, the V gene TRBV28; there is no DNA to check the TCRdb D call of TRBD1. This CDR3 has 13 amino acids. CDR1 is MDHEN and CDR2 is SYDVKM in the germline V gene. This CDR3 reads CASSLGRADEQFF. Together with reference TRBV28 and TRBJ2-1, the CDR3 gives the full variable domain: DVKVTQSSRYLVKRTGEKVFLECVQDMDHENMFWYRQDPGLGLRLIYFSYDVKMKEKGDIPEGYSVSREKKERFSLILESASTNQTSMYLCASSLGRADEQFFGPGTRLTVL.

The rearrangement uses TRBV7-9 and TRBJ1-1. Germline V gives CDR1 SEHNR, CDR2 FQNEAQ (reference sequence). CDR3 length equals 15 residues. The chain's CDR3 is CASSSIDGRGTEAFF.

V and J are TRBV4-3 and TRBJ2-1; TCRdb reports TRBD1, a call that lacks DNA to check it against. Per germline, CDR1 LGHNA and CDR2 YSLEER. The CDR3 runs 16 residues. CDR3 region: CASSQEGQGSYNEQFF.